This T cell receptor beta chain derives from a study of Ad26.COV2.S vaccination and SARS-CoV-2 variants. The CDR3 loop spans 17 amino acids. Germline V CDR1 and CDR2: SGHNT, YENEEA. V was clipped by 5 bases and J by 3 bases, with 17 bases between them. Treatment: roughly 18 received Ad26.COV2.S at low or high dose, single or two shots; roughly five received placebo; per-sample allocation not given. Sampling happened 63 days after the first vaccine or placebo injection. Sequencing used immunoSEQ multiplex PCR; TCRdb keeps in-frame clones, though not all of them. The profile shows some 330,000 clones, 85% to 90% of them singletons.

J is TRBJ2-6 and V is TRBV11-3, with a possible D match to TRBD2 (7 bases). The TCR comes from a person between 18 and 60 years old who received the Ad26.COV2.S COVID-19 vaccine or a placebo. This material consisted of peripheral blood, taken in a trial of Ad26.COV2.S vaccine versus placebo. The CDR3 here is CASSTFSGGRGANVLTF. The CDR3 DNA sequence: TGTGCCAGCAGCACTTTCTCCGGGGGGCGTGGGGCCAACGTCCTGACTTTC. Based on the CDR3 plus reference TRBV11-3 and TRBJ2-6, the full variable domain is EAGVVQSPRYKIIEKKQPVAFWCNPISGHNTLYWYLQNLGQGPELLIRYENEEAVDDSQLPKDRFSAERLKGVDSTLKIQPAELGDSAVYLCASSTFSGGRGANVLTFGAGSRLTVL.